This T cell receptor beta chain originates from a study of CD8+CD57+ T cells in acquired aplastic anemia. Study observations and caveats: Patients showed no significant difference from controls in CD8+ Simpson's diversity. A set of more than 25 CD8+ CDR3 sequences was shared between patients and controls, and these sequences appeared highly expressed in patients.

Patients selected for sequencing had displayed CD8+CD57+ cell expansion by flow cytometry. By the time of blood sampling, patients had still received no therapy. The germline gives CDR1 MNHEY, CDR2 SVGEGT. CDR3 length equals 16 residues. The V and J ends lost 0 bases and 6 bases, in that order; junction bases with no gene match: 5. The sample holds a few counts of this clonotype. Its antigen is currently unknown. Genomic DNA served as template for TCR beta VDJ and CDR3 profiling. One entry per CDR3 protein results from TCRdb running MiXCR on the reads. Found here are 450,000 to 550,000 distinct CDR3 sequences, roughly 34% of them singletons; the top ten hold roughly 0.89%.

The rearrangement joins TRBV6-2 or TRBV6-3 to TRBJ2-3, with TRBD1 matching 11 bases. The sequencing sample was made of sorted CD4+, CD8+, or CD8+CD57+ T cells (not recorded which) from PBMCs. This receptor was obtained from a human donor with aplastic anemia. CDR3 nucleotide sequence: TGTGCCAGCAGTTACTCGGGGACAGGGGGTTCCGATACGCAGTATTTT. This sequence encodes CASSYSGTGGSDTQYF.